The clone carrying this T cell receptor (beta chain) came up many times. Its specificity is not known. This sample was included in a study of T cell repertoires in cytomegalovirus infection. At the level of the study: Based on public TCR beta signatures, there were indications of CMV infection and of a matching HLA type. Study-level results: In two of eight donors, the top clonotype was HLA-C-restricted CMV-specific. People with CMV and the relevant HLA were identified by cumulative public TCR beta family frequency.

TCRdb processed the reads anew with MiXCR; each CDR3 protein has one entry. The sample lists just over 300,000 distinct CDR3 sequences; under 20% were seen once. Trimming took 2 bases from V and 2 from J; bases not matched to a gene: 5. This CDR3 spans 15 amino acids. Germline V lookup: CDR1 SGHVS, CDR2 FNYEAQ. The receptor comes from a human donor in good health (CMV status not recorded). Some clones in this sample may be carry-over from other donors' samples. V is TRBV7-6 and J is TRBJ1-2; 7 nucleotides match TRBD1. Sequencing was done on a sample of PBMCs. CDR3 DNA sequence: TGTGCCAGCAGCTTACAAACGACAGGGAACTATGGCTACACCTTC. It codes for CASSLQTTGNYGYTF.